A selection of T cell receptor beta chains follows, all from one sample in a study of shared clonotypes between healthy human individuals. Sequencing used immunoSEQ multiplex PCR; TCRdb keeps in-frame clones, though not all of them. The sample consists of some 470,000 clones, over 65% of them appearing once. Material for sequencing was PBMCs. The source of these receptors is a woman aged 40 to 50 in good health. Some clones in this sample may be carry-over from other donors' samples. Each CDR3 is given with its conserved first and last residue. A D gene is named only where the DNA matches it firmly. Expanded clones are given a class, and other clones once, few, many or no size at all.

v_gene	j_gene	d_gene	abundance	CDR3nt	CDR3aa
TRBV28	TRBJ2-7	NA	NA	TGTGCCAGCAGTTTGGGGGGCTCGGGCGAGCAGTACTTC	CASSLGGSGEQYF
TRBV11-2	TRBJ2-7	TRBD2	NA	TGTGCCAGCAGCTCTGGACTAGCGGGAGCCTGGTACGAGCAGTACTTC	CASSSGLAGAWYEQYF
TRBV4-1	TRBJ2-1	TRBD2	NA	TGCGCCAGCAGACGGACTAGCGGCTCCTACAATGAGCAGTTCTTC	CASRRTSGSYNEQFF
TRBV19	TRBJ2-2	TRBD1	many	TGTGCCAGTAGCACAGACAGGGGGCGAAACACCGGGGAGCTGTTTTTT	CASSTDRGRNTGELFF
TRBV5-1	TRBJ2-2	TRBD1	NA	TGCGCCAGCATCCTAGGACAGGGTGGGACCGGGGAGCTGTTTTTT	CASILGQGGTGELFF
TRBV5-1	TRBJ1-4	TRBD1	NA	TGCGCCAGCAGCGCCGACAGGGGCGGTAATGAAAAACTGTTTTTT	CASSADRGGNEKLFF
TRBV29-1	TRBJ2-7	NA	NA	TGCAGCGCGTCGACAGGATCTGACGAGCAGTACTTC	CSASTGSDEQYF
TRBV4-2	TRBJ1-4	NA	few	TGTGCCAGCAGCCCCATGGGGGGGGTGGGTGAAAAACTGTTTTTT	CASSPMGGVGEKLFF
TRBV7-6	TRBJ2-2	NA	NA	TGTGCCAGCAGAGTAGGAGGGTACACCGGGGAGCTGTTTTTT	CASRVGGYTGELFF
TRBV19	TRBJ2-5	TRBD2	NA	TGTGCCAGCGGACAGGGGACTAGCGGACGGGGAGAGACCCAGTACTTC	CASGQGTSGRGETQYF
TRBV19	TRBJ2-3	TRBD2	NA	TGTGCCAGTGAGGGACTAGCGGGAGCAGATACGCAGTATTTT	CASEGLAGADTQYF
TRBV2	TRBJ1-5	NA	NA	TGTACCAGCAGCTTTACAGGATATAGCAATCAGCCCCAGCATTTT	CTSSFTGYSNQPQHF
TRBV5-1	TRBJ1-3	NA	NA	TGCGCCAGCAGCTTGGATGTCGGAAACACCATATATTTT	CASSLDVGNTIYF
TRBV18	TRBJ1-5	NA	NA	TGTGCCAGCTCACCGGGGCAGGGGAATCAGCCCCAGCATTTT	CASSPGQGNQPQHF
TRBV6-5	TRBJ2-1	TRBD1	NA	TGTGCCAGCAGTTCTTGGGACAGGGTTAGTGAGCAGTTCTTC	CASSSWDRVSEQFF
TRBV5-1	TRBJ1-1	NA	NA	TGCGCCAGCAGCCTTCAGACAGGGAACACTGAAGCTTTCTTT	CASSLQTGNTEAFF
TRBV7-3	TRBJ2-2	TRBD1	NA	TGTGCCAGCAGCTTAACGGGACAGCTCACCGGGGAGCTGTTTTTT	CASSLTGQLTGELFF
TRBV28	TRBJ2-7	NA	NA	TGTGCCAGCAGTTTATTTGGCTACGAGCAGTACTTC	CASSLFGYEQYF
TRBV5-6	TRBJ1-5	NA	NA	TGTGCCAGCAGCTCTTGGGGCATTAGCAATAAGCCCCAGCATTTT	CASSSWGISNKPQHF
TRBV7-3	TRBJ2-2	TRBD1	NA	TGTGCCAGCAGCTCAGACAGGGCGAACACCGGGGAGCTGTTTTTT	CASSSDRANTGELFF
TRBV18	TRBJ2-5	TRBD1	NA	TGTGCCAGCTCACCAAAGGGACAGGCGGGGGAGACCCAGTACTTC	CASSPKGQAGETQYF
TRBV15	TRBJ1-2	NA	NA	TGTGCCACCAGCAGAGATCGAGGGGAAATAGGTGGCTACACCTTC	CATSRDRGEIGGYTF
TRBV7-2	TRBJ1-2	NA	NA	TGTGCCAGCAGCTCGAACCCGGGACACCAATATGGCTACACCTTC	CASSSNPGHQYGYTF
TRBV5-5	TRBJ2-7	NA	NA	TGTGCCAGCAGCTTGGCCTTGGGTAGTTACTACGAGCAGTACTTC	CASSLALGSYYEQYF
TRBV15	TRBJ2-3	NA	NA	TGTGCCACCCGCTTTGGTTCAGATACGCAGTATTTT	CATRFGSDTQYF
TRBV14	TRBJ2-7	TRBD2	NA	TGTGCCAGCAGCAGCTTAGCCGGGAGGACCTACGAGCAGTACTTC	CASSSLAGRTYEQYF
TRBV30	TRBJ1-4	TRBD1	NA	TGTGCCTGGAGTCCAAACAGGGGGCCTAATGAAAAACTGTTTTTT	CAWSPNRGPNEKLFF
TRBV5-1	TRBJ2-7	NA	NA	TGCGCCAGCAGCCGGGACTCTGACTACGAGCAGTACTTC	CASSRDSDYEQYF
TRBV7-9	TRBJ2-2	TRBD1	NA	TGTGCCAGCAGCGAACAGGGGGGTAGCGCCGGGGAGCTGTTTTTT	CASSEQGGSAGELFF
TRBV28	TRBJ2-7	NA	NA	TGTGCCAGCAAGGGAGGGGGCCTCTACGAGCAGTACTTC	CASKGGGLYEQYF
TRBV2	TRBJ1-1	NA	NA	TGTGCCAGCAGTGAGGGAGCTCCTAACCCAGCTTTCTTT	CASSEGAPNPAFF
TRBV7-9	TRBJ2-1	TRBD2	NA	TGTGCCAGCATCCCTTTCCAGACTAGCGCCTTCCATGAGCAGTTCTTC	CASIPFQTSAFHEQFF
TRBV20-1	TRBJ2-3	NA	NA	TGCAGTGCTAGTAGCATAGATACGCAGTATTTT	CSASSIDTQYF
TRBV10-3	TRBJ2-5	NA	NA	TGTGCCATCAGTGACCAAGAGACCCAGTACTTC	CAISDQETQYF
TRBV18	TRBJ2-7	NA	NA	TGTGCCAGCTCACCGTCCCGGGGGGAGCAGTACTTC	CASSPSRGEQYF
TRBV7-9	TRBJ1-5	NA	few	TGTGCCAGCAGCTTAAATCGGGCAGGGTCCATGAATCAGCCCCAGCATTTT	CASSLNRAGSMNQPQHF
TRBV5-1	TRBJ2-7	TRBD2	NA	TGCGCCAGCAGCTTGGATCGGGCTAGCGGGAGGATCTCCTCCTACGAGCAGTACTTC	CASSLDRASGRISSYEQYF
TRBV30	TRBJ1-2	NA	NA	TGTGCCTGGAGTGTTACCCTGGGCTATGGCTACACCTTC	CAWSVTLGYGYTF
TRBV14	TRBJ1-2	NA	NA	TGTGCCAGCTCCCCGAGGCAGACGGATGACTATGGCTACACCTTC	CASSPRQTDDYGYTF
TRBV21-1	TRBJ2-1	NA	NA	TGTGCCAGCAGCAAAGGAAGCACAACCTCCTACAATGAGCAGTTCTTC	CASSKGSTTSYNEQFF